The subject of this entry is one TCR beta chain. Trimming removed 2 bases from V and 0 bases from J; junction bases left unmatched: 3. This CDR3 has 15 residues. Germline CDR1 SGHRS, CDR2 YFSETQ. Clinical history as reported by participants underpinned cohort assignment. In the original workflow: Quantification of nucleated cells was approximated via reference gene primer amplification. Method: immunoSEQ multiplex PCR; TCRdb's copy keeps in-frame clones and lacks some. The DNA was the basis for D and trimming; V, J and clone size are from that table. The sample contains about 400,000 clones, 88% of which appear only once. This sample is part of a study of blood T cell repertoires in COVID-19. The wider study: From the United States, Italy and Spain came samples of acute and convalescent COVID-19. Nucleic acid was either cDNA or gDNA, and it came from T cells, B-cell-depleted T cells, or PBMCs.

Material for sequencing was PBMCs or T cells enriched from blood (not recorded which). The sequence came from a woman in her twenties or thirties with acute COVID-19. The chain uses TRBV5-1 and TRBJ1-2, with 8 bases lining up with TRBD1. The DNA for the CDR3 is TGCGCCAGCAGCTTAACAGGGGGGACTAACTATGGCTACACCTTC. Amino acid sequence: CASSLTGGTNYGYTF. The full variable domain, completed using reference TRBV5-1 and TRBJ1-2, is KAGVTQTPRYLIKTRGQQVTLSCSPISGHRSVSWYQQTPGQGLQFLFEYFSETQRNKGNFPGRFSGRQFSNSRSEMNVSTLELGDSALYLCASSLTGGTNYGYTFGSGTRLTVV.